Listed here are 18 T cell receptor beta chains from one sample, sequenced in a study of cytomegalovirus exposure and HLA in healthy donors (dated by TCRdb to 2017 to 2019). Receptors were amplified or captured by the immunoSEQ multiplex PCR assay. For the multiplex PCR, a mixture combining 60 forward primers for TCR Vbeta segments and 13 reverse primers for TCR Jbeta segments was used. TCRdb stores this immuneACCESS table with in-frame sequences only. Part of the clones is absent; in the studies checked, under half of the shortfall reflects unresolved V genes, and no reason is known for the rest. The sample table contains 100,000 to 150,000 clones; only one count was recorded for over 80% of them. The ten top clones hold 1% to 1.5% of the sample. Sample: PBMCs. These TCRs come from a boy younger than 18 in good health and CMV-seronegative.

J is TRBJ2-3 and V is TRBV6-4, with D possibly matching TRBD1 (6 bases). V lost 4 bases to trimming and J lost 4 bases, with 12 bases between them. CDR3 length: 14 amino acids. Germline CDR1 reads MRHNA; CDR2 reads SNTAGT. CDR3 DNA: TGTGCCAGCAGTGTTACAGGGATGTCAGATACGCAGTATTTT. Translation gives CASSVTGMSDTQYF.

The chain uses TRBV9 and TRBJ1-3; D is ambiguous. The CDR3 runs 14 residues. Trimming cost V 3 bases and J 0 bases, with 7 bases left between them. Germline V gene sequence: CDR1 SGDLS, CDR2 YYNGEE. The chain's CDR3 is CASSAVSSGNTIYF. CDR3 DNA sequence: TGTGCCAGCAGCGCCGTGTCCTCTGGAAACACCATATATTTT.

The genes are TRBV6-5 and TRBJ2-1; D is perhaps TRBD1 (6 bases). CDR1 and CDR2 from the germline V gene are MNHEY and SVGAGI. Trimming stripped 5 bases from V and 8 bases from J, with 10 bases between. CDR3 length: 12 residues. CDR3 bases: TGTGCCAGCAGTAACAGGGCGGATGAGCAGTTCTTC. It encodes CASSNRADEQFF.

With respect to this clone: The same CDR3 is also encoded by other DNA sequences in this sample. The chain recombines TRBV5-1 with TRBJ2-7; 8 positions match TRBD2. J gave up 5 bases and V 5 bases, and 6 bases lay outside the gene matches. Germline lookup yields CDR1 SGHRS and CDR2 YFSETQ. The CDR3 sequence is 13 residues long. In DNA form, the CDR3 reads TGCGCCAGCAGACCAAGCGGGAGCCACGAGCAGTACTTC. Translated, it gives CASRPSGSHEQYF.

The V call is TRBV4-3, the J call TRBJ2-1; 7 bases line up with TRBD2. The CDR3 is 16 residues long. V gave up 0 bases and J gave up 1 base; unmatched junction bases: 3. Germline V gene data show CDR1 as LGHNA and CDR2 as YSLEER. The CDR3 spells CASSQEGSGSYNEQFF. CDR3 in DNA: TGCGCCAGCAGCCAAGAGGGTAGCGGGTCCTACAATGAGCAGTTCTTC.

The CDR3 loop reads CATSRAGLAGGGSYNEQFF. The CDR3 DNA sequence: TGTGCCACCAGCAGAGCCGGACTAGCGGGAGGAGGGTCCTACAATGAGCAGTTCTTC. The rearrangement joins TRBV15 to TRBJ2-1, with 14 bases aligning to TRBD2. J gave up 1 base and V 1 base, and 6 bases lay outside the gene matches. Germline CDR1 reads LNHNV; CDR2 reads YYDKDF (reference sequence). The CDR3 sequence is 19 residues long.

The rearrangement uses TRBV29-1 and TRBJ2-7; 11 bases align to TRBD2. Germline V lookup: CDR1 SQVTM, CDR2 ANQGSEA. Losses at the gene ends were 7 bases for V and 3 bases for J; bases not matched to a gene: 2. The CDR3 is 12 amino acids. DNA for the CDR3: TGCAGCGCCACTAGCGGGAGCTACGAGCAGTACTTC. This translates into CSATSGSYEQYF.

The gene calls are TRBV29-1 and TRBJ1-1; 7 bases are shared with TRBD1. V dropped 1 base and J dropped 3; count of bases not matched to a gene: 5. Looked up from germline, CDR1 is SQVTM and CDR2 is ANQGSEA. This CDR3 comprises 14 residues. The CDR3: CSVEGTGQYTEAFF. In nucleotides, the CDR3 is TGCAGCGTTGAAGGGACAGGCCAATACACTGAAGCTTTCTTT.

The chain is built from TRBV27 and TRBJ2-7; 8 bases map to TRBD1. Germline CDR1 is MNHEY and CDR2 is SMNVEV (reference sequence). The junction had 4 bases not matched to a gene; V was cut back by 3 bases and J by 3 bases. The CDR3 consists of 14 residues. DNA for the CDR3: TGTGCCAGCAGTTTGACAGGGGCTAACTACGAGCAGTACTTC. This encodes CASSLTGANYEQYF.

J is TRBJ2-5 and V is TRBV25-1; D perhaps matches TRBD1 (5 bases). The better agreement between TRBJ2-7 and the DNA end casts doubt on the J call. Germline V gives CDR1 MGHDK, CDR2 SYGVNS. The CDR3 consists of 15 residues. The CDR3 DNA follows: TGTGCCAGCAGGGGGTGGAAAGGGGCGCAGTACGAGCAGTACTTC. Protein sequence: CASRGWKGAQYEQYF.

The rearrangement links TRBV4-3 to TRBJ2-5; TRBD2 aligns across 7 bases. This CDR3 has 14 amino acids. The V segment lost 0 bases and the J segment 5 bases; nucleotides outside the gene matches: 3. Per germline, CDR1 LGHNA and CDR2 YSLEER. CDR3: CASSQDQLAETQYF. In nucleotides, the CDR3 is TGCGCCAGCAGCCAAGATCAACTAGCGGAGACCCAGTACTTC.

The table lists this clone with a few counts. This rearrangement joins TRBV4-3 to TRBJ1-1; no firm D call. The CDR3 length is 11 residues. CDR1 and CDR2 (germline): LGHNA, YSLEER. V shed 2 bases and J shed 8 bases, with 6 bases lying between them. The CDR3 loop reads CASSQSGEAFF. The CDR3 DNA follows: TGCGCCAGCAGCCAAAGCGGAGAAGCTTTCTTT.

V is TRBV5-1 and J is TRBJ2-3; D possibly corresponds to TRBD1 (7 bases). From germline, CDR1 is SGHRS and CDR2 YFSETQ. V gave up 0 bases and J gave up 0 bases, with 14 bases separating them. The CDR3 covers 17 residues. DNA for the CDR3: TGCGCCAGCAGCTTGGCGGTGACAGGGACTAGCACAGATACGCAGTATTTT. Protein sequence: CASSLAVTGTSTDTQYF.

The rearrangement uses TRBV10-3 and TRBJ1-5; D is perhaps TRBD1 (5 bases). The CDR3 runs to 16 residues. Germline-derived CDR1 and CDR2 are ENHRY and SYGVKD. Trimming cost V 0 bases and J 3 bases, with 12 bases left between them. The CDR3 here is CAISESGAGLNQPQHF. As DNA, the CDR3 is TGTGCCATCAGTGAGTCTGGTGCGGGGCTCAATCAGCCCCAGCATTTT.

This chain's CDR3 is CATRGPSAFYQETQYF. In DNA, the CDR3 is TGTGCCACCAGAGGCCCTAGCGCCTTTTACCAAGAGACCCAGTACTTC. The genes are TRBV2 and TRBJ2-5; D may be TRBD2 (6 bases). This CDR3 has 16 residues. Germline values: CDR1 SNHLY, CDR2 FYNNEI. V was trimmed by 10 bases and J by 0 bases, leaving 21 bases between them.

Of note for this clone: Other DNA sequences from this sample encode an identical CDR3 as well. The chain uses TRBV13 and TRBJ2-1; TRBD2 agrees at 13 bases. The CDR3 runs 19 residues. Germline V gene data show CDR1 as PRHDT and CDR2 as FYEKMQ (reference sequence). V lost 4 bases, J lost 0 bases, and 9 bases stayed unmatched. The CDR3 spells CASSSGLAGASSSYNEQFF. The CDR3, as DNA: TGTGCCAGCAGCTCCGGACTAGCGGGAGCCTCGAGCTCCTACAATGAGCAGTTCTTC.

J is TRBJ1-1 and V is TRBV6-1; D possibly corresponds to TRBD1 (6 bases). The germline CDR1 and CDR2 sequences are MNHNS and SASEGT. The CDR3 contains 13 residues. V lost 6 bases and J 5 bases, leaving 13 bases between the germline ends. CDR3 loop: CASSTLGGTEAFF. The CDR3 DNA reads TGTGCCAGCAGCACCCTAGGGGGAACTGAAGCTTTCTTT.

The chain combines TRBV4-1 with TRBJ2-1, with TRBD2 matching over 11 bases. With V trimmed by 0 bases and J by 7 bases, 5 bases remained unmatched. CDR1 MGHRA and CDR2 YSYEKL come from the germline V gene. The CDR3 consists of 16 residues. DNA for the CDR3: TGCGCCAGCAGCCAAGAACTAGCGGGAGCAGGGAATGAGCAGTTCTTC. It yields the protein CASSQELAGAGNEQFF.